These 10 T cell receptor beta chains came from one sample sequenced in a study of shared clonotypes between healthy human individuals. The assay was immunoSEQ multiplex PCR, and TCRdb's table has in-frame clones only and misses some. This sample has around 530,000 clones, with around 78% found just once. What was sequenced was PBMCs. These TCRs come from a woman in her 40s in good health. Some clones in this sample may be carry-over from other donors' samples.

In regard to this clone: It may be a read error: a sequence one base away is much more abundant. This rearrangement joins TRBV25-1 to TRBJ1-2, with a tentative D call TRBD1 (6 bases). Germline V gene data show CDR1 as MGHDK and CDR2 as SYGVNS. V dropped 4 bases and J dropped 7 bases, with 13 bases sitting between them. The CDR3 consists of 13 residues. CDR3 sequence (DNA): TGTGCCAGCAGTGCCCCGGACAGTATTGGCTACACCTTC. It codes for CASSAPDSIGYTF.

The CDR3 coding sequence is TGCGCCAGCAGCCCCTCACTAGCGGGGGGAGAGACCCAGTACTTC. It encodes CASSPSLAGGETQYF. The chain uses TRBV5-1 and TRBJ2-5; 12 bases are shared with TRBD2. The length of the CDR3 is 15 residues. CDR1 is SGHRS, CDR2 YFSETQ, per germline. V trimming: 4 bases; J trimming: 4 bases; junction bases outside the gene matches: 5.

The chain combines TRBV7-9 with TRBJ2-1; TRBD1 matches at 9 bases. V lost 5 bases, J lost 15 bases, and 5 bases stayed unmatched. The CDR3 is made up of 11 amino acids. Germline CDR1 and CDR2: SEHNR and FQNEAQ (reference sequence). The CDR3 coding sequence is TGTGCCAGCAGCCTCGGACAGGGGTCGTTCTTC. Translating gives CASSLGQGSFF.

CDR3 in amino acids: CASSLGINTGELFF. CDR3 nucleotide sequence: TGTGCCAGCAGCTTAGGAATCAACACCGGGGAGCTGTTTTTT. The chain links TRBV7-8 to TRBJ2-2, with D hard to call. The CDR3 totals 14 residues. CDR1 and CDR2 (germline): SGHVS, FQNEAQ. V was cut by 1 base and J by 2 bases, with 5 bases left in between. The variable domain in full, completed from reference TRBV7-8 and TRBJ2-2, reads GAGVSQSPRYKVAKRGQDVALRCDPISGHVSLFWYQQALGQGPEFLTYFQNEAQLDKSGLPSDRFFAERPEGSVSTLKIQRTQQEDSAVYLCASSLGINTGELFFGEGSRLTVL.

The chain is built from TRBV29-1 and TRBJ2-7; D perhaps matches TRBD2 (6 bases). Looked up from germline, CDR1 is SQVTM and CDR2 is ANQGSEA. V lost 4 bases and J lost 6, with 13 bases in between. The CDR3 is 12 residues long. CDR3: CSVAAGYGEQYF. CDR3 in DNA: TGCAGCGTTGCGGCGGGGTACGGCGAGCAGTACTTC.

The V call is TRBV27, the J call TRBJ2-1; D tentatively reads TRBD1 or TRBD2 (5 bases each). Germline V lookup: CDR1 MNHEY, CDR2 SMNVEV (reference sequence). The CDR3 covers 12 residues. V was cut by 6 bases and J by 5 bases, with 8 bases left in between. DNA for the CDR3: TGTGCCAGCAGGGGGGACCACAATGAGCAGTTCTTC. It codes for CASRGDHNEQFF.

This clone was seen a few times. Given a far larger clone just one base away, this is likely a sequencing read error. The V call is TRBV30, the J call TRBJ2-1, with a weak D call TRBD2 (6 bases). The germline V gene encodes CDR1 GTSNPN and CDR2 SVGIG (reference sequence). The CDR3 extends over 13 amino acids. The CDR3 loop reads CDWSRTTLHEQFF. For the CDR3, the DNA is TGTGACTGGAGTCGGACTACGTTACATGAGCAGTTCTTC.

This clone was counted a single time. The chain uses TRBV7-8 and TRBJ1-1; D remains ambiguous. Trimming cost V 3 bases and J 6 bases, with 8 bases left between them. CDR1 is SGHVS, CDR2 FQNEAQ, per germline. The CDR3 has 12 amino acids. The CDR3 nucleotides are TGTGCCAGCAGCTTTGTAGGGTCTGAAGCTTTCTTT. Its translation is CASSFVGSEAFF.

In this sample, this clone turned up a few times. The V and J genes are TRBV28 and TRBJ1-2; no reliable D call. This CDR3 has 13 amino acids. V was trimmed by 5 bases and J by 6 bases, leaving 13 bases between them. Germline V gene data show CDR1 as MDHEN and CDR2 as SYDVKM. The DNA of the CDR3 is TGTGCCAGCAGTCAGACACGTTTTAATGGCTACACCTTC. Amino acid sequence: CASSQTRFNGYTF.

The V call is TRBV5-1, the J call TRBJ2-3; TRBD2 aligns across 10 bases. CDR1 SGHRS and CDR2 YFSETQ come from the germline V gene. The length of the CDR3 is 16 residues. V was clipped by 1 base and J by 4 bases; unmatched bases: 6. The CDR3 protein is CASSLQLAGVADTQYF. The CDR3 DNA is TGCGCCAGCAGCTTGCAGCTAGCGGGAGTCGCAGATACGCAGTATTTT.